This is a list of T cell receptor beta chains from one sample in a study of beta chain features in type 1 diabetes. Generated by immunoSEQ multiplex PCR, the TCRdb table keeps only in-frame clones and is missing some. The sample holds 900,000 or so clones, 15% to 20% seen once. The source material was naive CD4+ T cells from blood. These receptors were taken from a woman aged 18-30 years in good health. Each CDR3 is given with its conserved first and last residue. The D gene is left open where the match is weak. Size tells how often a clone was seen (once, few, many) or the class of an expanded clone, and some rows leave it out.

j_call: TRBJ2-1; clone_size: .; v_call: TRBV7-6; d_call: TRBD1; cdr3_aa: CASSVGQGSYNEQFF; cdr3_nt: TGTGCCAGCAGCGTTGGACAGGGTTCATACAATGAGCAGTTCTTC
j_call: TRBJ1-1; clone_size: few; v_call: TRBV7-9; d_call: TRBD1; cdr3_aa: CANTEPGTGAYTEAFF; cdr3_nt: TGTGCCAATACGGAACCCGGGACAGGGGCTTACACTGAAGCTTTCTTT
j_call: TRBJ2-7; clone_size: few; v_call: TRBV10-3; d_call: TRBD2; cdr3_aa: CAIAGLLSYEQYF; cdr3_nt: TGTGCCATCGCGGGACTACTTTCCTACGAGCAGTACTTC
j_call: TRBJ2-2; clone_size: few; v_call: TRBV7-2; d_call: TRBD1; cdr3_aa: CASSRRQGGTGELFF; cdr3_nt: TGTGCCAGCAGCCGCCGACAGGGGGGCACCGGGGAGCTGTTTTTT
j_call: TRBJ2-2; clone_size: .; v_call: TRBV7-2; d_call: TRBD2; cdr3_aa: CASSFSGLAGSGELFF; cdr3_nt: TGTGCCAGCAGCTTTTCGGGACTAGCGGGCTCCGGGGAGCTGTTTTTT
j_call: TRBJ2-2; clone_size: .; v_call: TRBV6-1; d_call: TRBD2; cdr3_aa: CASRTSPNTGELFF; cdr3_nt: TGTGCCAGTCGGACTAGCCCGAACACCGGGGAGCTGTTTTTT
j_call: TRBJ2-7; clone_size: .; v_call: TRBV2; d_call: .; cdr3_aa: CASGQGSYEQYF; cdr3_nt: TGTGCCAGCGGGCAGGGGTCCTACGAGCAGTACTTC
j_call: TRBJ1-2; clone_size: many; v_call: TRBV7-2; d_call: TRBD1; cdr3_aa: CASSPDRNYGYTF; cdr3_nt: TGTGCCAGCAGCCCGGACAGGAACTATGGCTACACCTTC
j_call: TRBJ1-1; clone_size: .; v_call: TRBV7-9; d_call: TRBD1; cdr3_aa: CASSLIMGQGNPGAFF; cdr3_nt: TGTGCCAGCAGCTTAATTATGGGACAGGGAAACCCCGGGGCTTTCTTT
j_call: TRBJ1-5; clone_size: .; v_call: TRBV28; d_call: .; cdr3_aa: CASSFDIYSNQPQHF; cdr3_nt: TGTGCCAGCAGCTTTGACATTTATAGCAATCAGCCCCAGCATTTT
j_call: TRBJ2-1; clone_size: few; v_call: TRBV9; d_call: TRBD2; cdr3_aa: CASSPGTRLYNEQFF; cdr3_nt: TGTGCCAGCAGTCCTGGGACTAGACTTTACAATGAGCAGTTCTTC
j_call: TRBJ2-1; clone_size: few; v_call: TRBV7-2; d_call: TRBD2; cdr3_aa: CASSRPGLAIEQFF; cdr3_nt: TGTGCCAGCAGCAGGCCGGGACTAGCAATTGAGCAGTTCTTC
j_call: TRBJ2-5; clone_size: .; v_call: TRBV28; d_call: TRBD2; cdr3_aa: CASSGGTSGKETQYF; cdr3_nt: TGTGCCAGCAGCGGCGGGACTAGCGGGAAAGAGACCCAGTACTTC
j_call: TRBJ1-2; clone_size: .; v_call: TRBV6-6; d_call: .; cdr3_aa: CASSYSTQILDYGYTF; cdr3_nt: TGTGCCAGCAGTTACTCGACCCAGATATTAGACTATGGCTACACCTTC
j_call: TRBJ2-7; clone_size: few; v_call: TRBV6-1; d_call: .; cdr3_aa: CASSSRRGLLDEQYF; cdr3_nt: TGTGCCAGCAGTTCCCGGCGGGGCTTGCTGGACGAGCAGTACTTC
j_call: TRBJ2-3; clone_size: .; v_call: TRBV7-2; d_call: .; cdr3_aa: CASRQNREGWDTQYF; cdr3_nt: TGTGCCAGCAGACAGAACAGGGAAGGTTGGGATACGCAGTATTTT
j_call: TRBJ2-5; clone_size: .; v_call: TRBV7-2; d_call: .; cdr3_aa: CASSLGLGGETQYF; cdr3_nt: TGTGCCAGCAGCTTAGGGCTAGGGGGAGAGACCCAGTACTTC
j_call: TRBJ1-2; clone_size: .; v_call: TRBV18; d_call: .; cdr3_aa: CASSPGSLRVGYGYTF; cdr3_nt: TGTGCCAGCTCACCAGGGTCCCTAAGGGTCGGCTATGGCTACACCTTC
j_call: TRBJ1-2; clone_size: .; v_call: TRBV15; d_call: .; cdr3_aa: CATSRGLDNYGYTF; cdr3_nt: TGTGCCACCAGCAGGGGATTAGATAACTATGGCTACACCTTC
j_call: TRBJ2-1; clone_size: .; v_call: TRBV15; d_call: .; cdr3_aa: CATSRSGSLSYNEQFF; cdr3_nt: TGTGCCACCAGCAGATCCGGCAGTTTGTCCTACAATGAGCAGTTCTTC
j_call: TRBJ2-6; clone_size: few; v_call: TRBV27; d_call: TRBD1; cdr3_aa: CASPRQGPYICSGANVLTF; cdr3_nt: TGTGCCAGCCCCAGACAGGGGCCTTACATATGCTCTGGGGCCAACGTCCTGACTTTC
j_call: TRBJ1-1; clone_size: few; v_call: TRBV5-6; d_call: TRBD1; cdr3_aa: CASSRGQGPTEAFF; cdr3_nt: TGTGCCAGCAGCAGGGGACAGGGGCCCACTGAAGCTTTCTTT
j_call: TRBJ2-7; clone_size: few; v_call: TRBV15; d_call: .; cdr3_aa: CATSRDRYYEQYF; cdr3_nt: TGTGCCACCAGCAGAGACAGATACTACGAGCAGTACTTC
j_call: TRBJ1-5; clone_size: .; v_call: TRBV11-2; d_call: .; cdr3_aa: CASNTGAQINQPQHF; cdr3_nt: TGTGCCAGCAATACTGGGGCGCAGATCAATCAGCCCCAGCATTTT
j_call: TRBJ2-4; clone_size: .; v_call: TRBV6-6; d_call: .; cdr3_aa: CASSSSGLAKNIQYF; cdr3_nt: TGTGCCAGCAGTTCCTCCGGTTTAGCCAAAAACATTCAGTACTTC
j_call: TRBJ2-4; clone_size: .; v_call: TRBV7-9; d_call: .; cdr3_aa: CASSSSSRRNIQYF; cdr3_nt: TGTGCCAGCAGCTCTTCTTCCCGTAGAAACATTCAGTACTTC
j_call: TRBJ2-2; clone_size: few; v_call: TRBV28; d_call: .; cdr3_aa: CASTTQFTGELFF; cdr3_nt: TGTGCCAGCACAACGCAGTTCACCGGGGAGCTGTTTTTT
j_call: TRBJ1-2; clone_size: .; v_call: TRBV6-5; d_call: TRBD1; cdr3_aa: CASRRTGVRGYTF; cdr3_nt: TGTGCCAGCAGAAGGACAGGGGTACGGGGCTACACCTTC